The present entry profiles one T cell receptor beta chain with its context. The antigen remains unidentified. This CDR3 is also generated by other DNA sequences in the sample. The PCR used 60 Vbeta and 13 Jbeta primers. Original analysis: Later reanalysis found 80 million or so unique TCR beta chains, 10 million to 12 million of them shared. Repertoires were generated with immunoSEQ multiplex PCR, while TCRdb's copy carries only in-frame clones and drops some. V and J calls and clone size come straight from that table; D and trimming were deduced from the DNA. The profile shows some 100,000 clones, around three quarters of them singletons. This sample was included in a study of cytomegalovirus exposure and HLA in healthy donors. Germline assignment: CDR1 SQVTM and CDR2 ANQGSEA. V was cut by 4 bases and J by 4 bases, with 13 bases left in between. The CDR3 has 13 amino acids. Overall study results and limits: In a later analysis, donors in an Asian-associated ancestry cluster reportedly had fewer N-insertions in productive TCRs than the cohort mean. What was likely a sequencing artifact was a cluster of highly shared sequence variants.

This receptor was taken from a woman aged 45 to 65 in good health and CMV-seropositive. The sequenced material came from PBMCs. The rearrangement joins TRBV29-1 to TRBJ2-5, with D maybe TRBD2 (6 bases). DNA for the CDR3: TGCAGCGTTGCGGAGGGACTTGGAGAGACCCAGTACTTC. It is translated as CSVAEGLGETQYF.